A single sample gave rise to the 29 T cell receptor beta chains below, sequenced in a study of cytomegalovirus exposure and HLA in healthy donors. The primer mix had 60 Vbeta and 13 Jbeta primers. The table came from immunoSEQ multiplex PCR; TCRdb's copy has only in-frame clones and leaves some out. The table shows about 98,000 clones, with around 78% occurring only once. The sequencing sample was made of PBMCs. These receptors were collected from a man in his forties in good health and CMV-seronegative.

This sequence joins TRBV2 and TRBJ1-4; D call uncertain. V was shortened by 2 bases and J by 10 bases, with 11 bases between the two germline ends. Per germline, CDR1 SNHLY and CDR2 FYNNEI. The CDR3 has 13 amino acids. The CDR3 DNA is TGTGCCAGCAGTGAATCCAAACCGGGAAAACTGTTTTTT. This encodes CASSESKPGKLFF.

The V and J genes are TRBV9 and TRBJ1-1, with TRBD1 matching 12 bases. Germline CDR1 reads SGDLS; CDR2 reads YYNGEE. The CDR3 spans 17 residues. V trimming: 3 bases; J trimming: 6 bases; junction bases outside the gene matches: 12. DNA for the CDR3: TGTGCCAGCAGCGATAGAGGGACAGGGGGCGCAGGCGCTGAAGCTTTCTTT. Protein sequence: CASSDRGTGGAGAEAFF.

The CDR3 coding sequence is TGTGCCAGCAGTCACCCGGGGACTGAAGCTTTCTTT. Translated: CASSHPGTEAFF. The chain links TRBV6-5 to TRBJ1-1; D remains ambiguous. V dropped 5 bases and J dropped 5 bases, with 9 bases sitting between them. There are 12 residues in the CDR3. Germline V gene lookup returns CDR1 MNHEY and CDR2 SVGAGI.

CDR3 amino acids: CAVSTPEHGEWLSNEQFF. Here the CDR3 DNA reads TGTGCTGTATCCACGCCGGAGCACGGGGAATGGTTGAGCAATGAGCAGTTCTTC. This sequence joins TRBV2 and TRBJ2-1; possibly TRBD2 for D (5 bases). Germline lookup yields CDR1 SNHLY and CDR2 FYNNEI. There are 18 residues in the CDR3.

The chain carries TRBV6-4 and TRBJ1-2; tentatively, D is TRBD1 (6 bases). The CDR3 is made up of 15 amino acids. CDR1 MRHNA and CDR2 SNTAGT come from the germline V gene. V was shortened by 0 bases and J by 5 bases, with 13 bases between the two germline ends. The CDR3 loop is CASSDSPGGRYGYTF. The CDR3 DNA sequence: TGTGCCAGCAGTGACTCTCCCGGGGGGCGGTATGGCTACACCTTC.

The V gene is TRBV12-5, the J gene TRBJ1-5, with TRBD1 matching 9 bases. This CDR3 has 15 amino acids. Germline lookup yields CDR1 LGHNT and CDR2 FRNRAP. With 1 base clipped from V and 5 bases from J, the junction kept 3 bases outside the gene matches. The CDR3 protein is CASGLGDRAYQPQHF. CDR3 DNA sequence: TGTGCTAGTGGTTTGGGGGACAGGGCGTATCAGCCCCAGCATTTT. Full variable domain (missing parts from reference TRBV12-5 and TRBJ1-5): DARVTQTPRHKVTEMGQEVTMRCQPILGHNTVFWYRQTMMQGLELLAYFRNRAPLDDSGMPKDRFSAEMPDATLATLKIQPSEPRDSAVYFCASGLGDRAYQPQHFGDGTRLSIL.

The chain is built from TRBV4-1 and TRBJ2-7, with D perhaps matching TRBD1 (7 bases). The germline V gene has CDR1 MGHRA and CDR2 YSYEKL. Trimming pared 4 bases from V and 2 bases from J, leaving 12 bases between. This CDR3 region has 14 residues. This chain's CDR3 is CASSLAGQPYEQYF. For the CDR3, the DNA is TGCGCCAGCAGCCTCGCGGGACAGCCCTACGAGCAGTACTTC.

This chain links TRBV27 with TRBJ2-1; D is ambiguous. V was shortened by 5 bases and J by 8 bases, with 7 bases between the two germline ends. Looked up from germline, CDR1 is MNHEY and CDR2 is SMNVEV (reference sequence). CDR3 size: 11 residues. Here the CDR3 DNA reads TGTGCCAGCAGTGTGGGCCATGAGCAGTTCTTC. Its translation: CASSVGHEQFF.

Comments on this clone: The germline gene is not matched at one end of the junction; a read error may be the cause. The chain carries TRBV7-7 and TRBJ2-1; D uncertain. This CDR3 is built from 13 residues. Germline-derived CDR1 and CDR2 are SSHAT and FNYEAQ (reference sequence). The CDR3 DNA reads TGTGCTAGCAGCTTATTCGTTAACAATGAGCAGTTCTTC. Translating gives CASSLFVNNEQFF.

The chain couples TRBV7-3 to TRBJ1-1; no clear D. With 2 bases removed from V and 1 base from J, the gap between germline ends came to 5 bases. In germline, CDR1 is SGHTA, CDR2 FQGTGA. The CDR3 loop spans 13 amino acids. CDR3 DNA: TGTGCCAGCAGCTTAGCGGAGAACACTGAAGCTTTCTTT. It encodes CASSLAENTEAFF.

The V and J genes are TRBV5-4 and TRBJ2-6; D perhaps matches TRBD2 (6 bases). CDR1 SGHNT and CDR2 YYREEE come from the germline V gene (reference sequence). This CDR3 has 13 residues. The V end lost 7 bases, the J end lost 1 base, and 6 bases lay between the germline ends. The CDR3 coding sequence is TGTGCCAGCGGAGGGTCTGGGGCCAACGTCCTGACTTTC. It yields the protein CASGGSGANVLTF.

This chain links TRBV12-5 with TRBJ2-2; 8 nucleotides match TRBD1. V shed 5 bases, J shed 3 bases, and the junction held 2 bases outside the gene matches. The CDR3 has 14 amino acids. Germline V gene data show CDR1 as LGHNT and CDR2 as FRNRAP. CDR3 DNA sequence: TGTGCTAGTGGTCAGGGGGCATACACCGGGGAGCTGTTTTTT. It codes for CASGQGAYTGELFF.

The CDR3 DNA reads as TGTGCCAGCAGCTTGGGTTGGGACAGGGGCTACGAGCAGTACTTC. This encodes CASSLGWDRGYEQYF. The chain has TRBV5-6 and TRBJ2-7; 10 bases are shared with TRBD1. There are 15 residues in the CDR3. Germline-derived CDR1 and CDR2 are SGHDT and YYEEEE. V shed 0 bases and J 3 bases; nucleotides not matched to a gene: 3.

The chain carries TRBV28 and TRBJ1-2; possible D gene TRBD1, 5 bases. Germline V gives CDR1 MDHEN, CDR2 SYDVKM. V was clipped by 9 bases and J by 3 bases, with 14 bases between them. The CDR3 has 13 amino acids. The CDR3 sequence is CASVQGTDYGYTF. DNA for the CDR3: TGTGCCAGTGTTCAGGGTACAGACTATGGCTACACCTTC.

The rearrangement uses TRBV18 and TRBJ1-1; weak D call: TRBD1 (5 bases). V dropped 3 bases and J dropped 3 bases, with 17 bases sitting between them. CDR3 length: 16 amino acids. Germline loops: CDR1 KGHSH, CDR2 LQKENI. CDR3 nucleotides: TGTGCCAGCTCACCGGCGGGGGGACCGAGGGACACTGAAGCTTTCTTT. This translates into CASSPAGGPRDTEAFF.

This chain joins TRBV13 and TRBJ2-7, with 7 bases fitting TRBD1. CDR3 length: 14 residues. Trimming at V came to 5 bases and at J to 3 bases, leaving 7 bases not matched to a gene. Looked up from germline, CDR1 is PRHDT and CDR2 is FYEKMQ (reference sequence). The CDR3 sequence: CASSPHRGSYEQYF. CDR3 coding DNA: TGTGCCAGCAGCCCTCACAGGGGAAGCTACGAGCAGTACTTC.

The chain couples TRBV11-2 to TRBJ1-2; 8 nucleotides align to TRBD1. In germline, CDR1 is SGHAT, CDR2 FQNNGV. V trimming: 5 bases; J trimming: 4 bases; junction bases outside the gene matches: 3. The CDR3 totals 13 residues. Here the CDR3 DNA reads TGTGCCAGCAGCCTAGGGACAGGCTATGGCTACACCTTC. Protein sequence: CASSLGTGYGYTF.

The J gene is TRBJ1-1, the V gene TRBV5-1, with D possibly being TRBD1 (6 bases). Trimming removed 3 bases from V and 0 bases from J, with 9 bases in between. The CDR3 spans 14 residues. CDR1 SGHRS and CDR2 YFSETQ come from the germline V gene. The CDR3 reads CASSSDSVNTEAFF. CDR3 in DNA: TGCGCCAGCAGCTCGGACAGTGTGAACACTGAAGCTTTCTTT.

This clone was detected only once. The CDR3 DNA reads TGTGCCAGCAGTTTAAGAGTTTCTGGGGCCAACGTCCTGACTTTC. Its translation: CASSLRVSGANVLTF. This chain links TRBV6-5 with TRBJ2-6; D not resolved. V was trimmed by 4 bases and J by 1 base, leaving 8 bases between them. Germline CDR1 MNHEY, CDR2 SVGAGI. The CDR3 is made up of 15 amino acids.

The rearrangement joins TRBV18 to TRBJ2-2; 7 bases are shared with TRBD1. This CDR3 spans 16 amino acids. V shed 8 bases, J shed 1 base, and the junction held 10 bases outside the gene matches. Germline CDR1 reads KGHSH; CDR2 reads LQKENI. CDR3 residues: CASRKVGTENTGELFF. In DNA form, the CDR3 reads TGTGCCAGCCGCAAGGTTGGGACAGAGAACACCGGGGAGCTGTTTTTT.

The chain joins TRBV27 to TRBJ2-5; D possibly corresponds to TRBD2 (5 bases). The J call is doubtful: the DNA matches TRBJ2-7 better. CDR1 is MNHEY and CDR2 is SMNVEV in the germline V gene (reference sequence). The CDR3 sequence is 14 residues long. The CDR3 DNA is TGTGCCAGCAGTTTATTCCGGGGAAACTACGAGCAGTACTTC. This codes for CASSLFRGNYEQYF.

The J gene is TRBJ1-1, the V gene TRBV5-1; D remains ambiguous. V gave up 2 bases and J gave up 0 bases, with 8 bases separating them. Germline CDR1 SGHRS, CDR2 YFSETQ. This CDR3 has 14 residues. This chain's CDR3 is CASSFSDLNTEAFF. In nucleotides, the CDR3 is TGCGCCAGCAGCTTCAGTGATCTGAACACTGAAGCTTTCTTT.

The rearrangement joins TRBV9 to TRBJ2-1; 11 positions match TRBD2. The length of the CDR3 is 19 residues. Trimming took 0 bases from V and 1 from J; bases not matched to a gene: 9. CDR1 is SGDLS and CDR2 is YYNGEE in the germline V gene. The CDR3 sequence: CASSVVGSGGAGSYNEQFF. The DNA for the CDR3 is TGTGCCAGCAGCGTAGTGGGTAGCGGGGGGGCCGGGTCCTACAATGAGCAGTTCTTC. Supplemented by reference TRBV9 and TRBJ2-1, the full variable domain reads DSGVTQTPKHLITATGQRVTLRCSPRSGDLSVYWYQQSLDQGLQFLIQYYNGEERAKGNILERFSAQQFPDLHSELNLSSLELGDSALYFCASSVVGSGGAGSYNEQFFGPGTRLTVL.

The rearrangement uses TRBV6-6 and TRBJ2-4, with D maybe TRBD1 (6 bases). The CDR3 length is 14 residues. The germline V gene encodes CDR1 MNHNY and CDR2 SVGAGI (reference sequence). V was pared by 2 bases and J by 1 base, with 6 bases between. The CDR3 sequence is CASSYDRAKNIQYF. DNA of the CDR3: TGTGCCAGCAGTTACGACAGGGCCAAAAACATTCAGTACTTC.

The V gene is TRBV2, the J gene TRBJ1-3; TRBD1 aligns across 7 bases. Germline CDR1 SNHLY, CDR2 FYNNEI. V lost 6 bases, J lost 2 bases, and 4 bases stayed unmatched. The CDR3 is 14 residues long. Here the CDR3 DNA reads TGTGCCAGCAGACCGGGACAGACTGGAAACACCATATATTTT. Its translation: CASRPGQTGNTIYF.

The V and J genes are TRBV14 and TRBJ2-1, with 13 bases that match TRBD2. Germline CDR1 SGHDN, CDR2 FVKESK. V lost 5 bases, J lost 7 bases, and 26 bases stayed unmatched. The CDR3 runs to 22 residues. The CDR3 bases are TGTGCCAGCAGCGCGGGCCTGTTGTCTGGCGTGAGGACTAGCGGGGGAGGGAATGAGCAGTTCTTC. Translating it yields CASSAGLLSGVRTSGGGNEQFF.

This chain connects TRBV5-8 to TRBJ1-5, with a weak D call TRBD1 (6 bases). The CDR3 runs to 12 residues. The germline gives CDR1 SGHTS, CDR2 YDEGEE. Between the trimmed V and J ends, which lost 4 bases and 15 bases, there was a span of 17 bases. The CDR3 nucleotides are TGTGCCAGCAGCAACGCTGCAGGGGTTTGGCATTTT. Protein: CASSNAAGVWHF.

The chain combines TRBV27 with TRBJ1-1, with D perhaps matching TRBD1 (6 bases). V was pared by 0 bases and J by 5 bases, with 13 bases between. Germline-derived CDR1 and CDR2 are MNHEY and SMNVEV (reference sequence). CDR3 length: 15 residues. In nucleotides, the CDR3 is TGTGCCAGCAGTTTATCTCCAGGGGCTTTGACTGAAGCTTTCTTT. Its protein product is CASSLSPGALTEAFF.

CDR3 sequence reads: CASSYGTGDNQPQHF. In DNA, the CDR3 is TGTGCCAGCAGCTATGGGACAGGGGACAATCAGCCCCAGCATTTT. J is TRBJ1-5 and V is TRBV13; the match to TRBD1 covers 10 bases. Germline loops: CDR1 PRHDT, CDR2 FYEKMQ (reference sequence). V was clipped by 4 bases and J by 3 bases; unmatched bases: 3. This CDR3 is built from 15 residues.